A selection of T cell receptor beta chains follows, all from one sample in a study of immune cell composition in non-small cell lung cancer. This table comes from immunoSEQ multiplex PCR, and its TCRdb copy is limited to in-frame clones, with some not included. The repertoire includes around 15,000 clones, 77% of them detected once, and around 9.7% sits in the top ten. The same sample was also used in a study of CD4 T cells in lung cancer.

Input material: non-adjacent lung tissue. The source of these receptors is a human donor with non-small cell lung cancer. CDR3s include the opening cysteine and the closing phenylalanine or tryptophan. The D gene is left open where the match is weak. Clone size is stated in some rows and not others, as once, few, many or a class when expanded.

v_gene	j_gene	abundance	d_gene	CDR3nt	CDR3aa
TRBV11-2	TRBJ2-2	NA	NA	TGTGCCAGCAGAACCGGGACTCCTGGAACCGGGGAGCTGTTTTTT	CASRTGTPGTGELFF
TRBV19	TRBJ2-7	NA	NA	TGTGCCACTTCTCAGGGCTACGAGCAGTACTTC	CATSQGYEQYF
TRBV9	TRBJ2-3	NA	NA	TGTGCCAGCAGCTTAGAGACAGATACGCAGTATTTT	CASSLETDTQYF
TRBV30	TRBJ1-2	NA	NA	TGTGCCTGGAAGACAGATTCAAACTATGGCTACACCTTC	CAWKTDSNYGYTF
TRBV5-1	TRBJ1-2	NA	TRBD1	TGCGCCAGCAGCTTGGGACCCGGAAGTTGGGGACAGCCCTATGGCTACACCTTC	CASSLGPGSWGQPYGYTF
TRBV28	TRBJ2-7	NA	NA	TGTGCCAGCAGTTCCCCCTCGGCAGGGGGGACCTACGAGCAGTACTTC	CASSSPSAGGTYEQYF
TRBV6-5	TRBJ1-3	once	NA	TGTGCCAGCAGTTATGGGAAGGGCCAGTCGGACACCATATATTTT	CASSYGKGQSDTIYF
TRBV19	TRBJ1-2	NA	TRBD1	TGTGCCAGTAGTGCACCGGGACAGGGGGCTGGTGGCTACACCTTC	CASSAPGQGAGGYTF
TRBV15	TRBJ2-1	NA	NA	TGTGCCACCAGCAGGGGCGGAGACTACTCGGGCAATGAGCAGTTCTTC	CATSRGGDYSGNEQFF
TRBV19	TRBJ2-1	NA	TRBD2	TGTGCCAGTAGTAAGACTAGCGGGGCCTACAATGAGCAGTTCTTC	CASSKTSGAYNEQFF
TRBV5-1	TRBJ2-7	NA	TRBD1	TGCGCCAGCAGCCATTTACAGGGGGCTGGGGACGAGCAGTACTTC	CASSHLQGAGDEQYF
TRBV7-3	TRBJ1-5	few	NA	TGTGCCAGCAGCTTACCGAGGGAGCGTCAGCCCCAGCATTTT	CASSLPRERQPQHF
TRBV25-1	TRBJ2-2	NA	NA	TGTGCCAGCAGTGGCGCGACTGACGCCGGGGAGCTGTTTTTT	CASSGATDAGELFF
TRBV7-9	TRBJ1-1	NA	NA	TGTGCCAGCAGCTTAGTGCAGAACACTGAAGCTTTCTTT	CASSLVQNTEAFF
TRBV4-2	TRBJ2-5	NA	NA	TGTGCCAGCAGCCACACACTAGGCCAGCAAGAGACCCAGTACTTC	CASSHTLGQQETQYF
TRBV27	TRBJ2-7	few	NA	TGTGCCAGCAGTTTAGCGCGGGTCAGGGGAGGCGAGCAGTACTTC	CASSLARVRGGEQYF
TRBV29-1	TRBJ2-3	NA	TRBD1	TGCAGCGTCGGTGGACAGGACCGCACAGATACGCAGTATTTT	CSVGGQDRTDTQYF